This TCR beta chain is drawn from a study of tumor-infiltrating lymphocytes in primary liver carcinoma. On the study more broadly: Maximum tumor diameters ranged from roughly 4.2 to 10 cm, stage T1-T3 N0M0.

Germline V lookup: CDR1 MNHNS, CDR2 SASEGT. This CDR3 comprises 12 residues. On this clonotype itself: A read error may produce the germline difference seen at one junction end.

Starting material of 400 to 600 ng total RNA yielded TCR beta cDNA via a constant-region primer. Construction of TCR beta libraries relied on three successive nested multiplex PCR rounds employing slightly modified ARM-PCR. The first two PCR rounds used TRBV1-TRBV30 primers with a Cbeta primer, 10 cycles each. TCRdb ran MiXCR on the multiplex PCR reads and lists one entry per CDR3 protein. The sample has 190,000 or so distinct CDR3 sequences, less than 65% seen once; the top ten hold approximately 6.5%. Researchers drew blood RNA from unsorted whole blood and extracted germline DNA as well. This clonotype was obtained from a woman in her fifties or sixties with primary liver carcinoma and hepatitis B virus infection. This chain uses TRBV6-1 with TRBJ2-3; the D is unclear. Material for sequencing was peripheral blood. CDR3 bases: TGTGCCAGCAATGAAGGAATGTGGGTGCAGTATTTT. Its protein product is CASNEGMWVQYF.